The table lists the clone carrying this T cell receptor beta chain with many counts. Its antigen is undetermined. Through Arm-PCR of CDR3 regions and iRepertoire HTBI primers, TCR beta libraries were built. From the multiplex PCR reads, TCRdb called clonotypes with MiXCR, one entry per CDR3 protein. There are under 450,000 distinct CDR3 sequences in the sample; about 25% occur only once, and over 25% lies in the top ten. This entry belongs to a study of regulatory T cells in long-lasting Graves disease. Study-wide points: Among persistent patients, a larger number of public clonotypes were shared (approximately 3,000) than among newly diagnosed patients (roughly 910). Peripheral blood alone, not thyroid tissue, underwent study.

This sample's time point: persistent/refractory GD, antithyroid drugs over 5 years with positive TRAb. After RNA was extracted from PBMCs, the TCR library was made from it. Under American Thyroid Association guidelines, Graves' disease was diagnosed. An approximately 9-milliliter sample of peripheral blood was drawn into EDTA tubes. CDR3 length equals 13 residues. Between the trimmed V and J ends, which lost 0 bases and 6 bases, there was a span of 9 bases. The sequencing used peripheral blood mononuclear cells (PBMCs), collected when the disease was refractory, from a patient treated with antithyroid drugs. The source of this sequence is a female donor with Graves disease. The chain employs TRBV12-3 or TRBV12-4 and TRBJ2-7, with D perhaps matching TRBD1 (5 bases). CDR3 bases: TGTGCCAGCAGTTTAGCGCAGGGAATCGAGCAGTACTTC. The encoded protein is CASSLAQGIEQYF.